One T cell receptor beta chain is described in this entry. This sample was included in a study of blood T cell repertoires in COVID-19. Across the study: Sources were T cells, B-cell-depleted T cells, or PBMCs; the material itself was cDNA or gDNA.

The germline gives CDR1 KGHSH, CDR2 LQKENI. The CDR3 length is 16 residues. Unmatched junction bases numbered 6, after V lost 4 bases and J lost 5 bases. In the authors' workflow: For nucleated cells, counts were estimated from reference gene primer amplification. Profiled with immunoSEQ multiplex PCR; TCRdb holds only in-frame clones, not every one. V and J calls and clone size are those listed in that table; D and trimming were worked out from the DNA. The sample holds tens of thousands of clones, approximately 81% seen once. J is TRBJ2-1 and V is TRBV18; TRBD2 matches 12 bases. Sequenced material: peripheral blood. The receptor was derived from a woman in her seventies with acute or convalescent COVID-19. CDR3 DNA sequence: TGTGCCAGCTCACTTCGGACTAGCGGGACGGACAATGAGCAGTTCTTC. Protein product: CASSLRTSGTDNEQFF. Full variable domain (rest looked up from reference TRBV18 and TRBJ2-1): NAGVMQNPRHLVRRRGQEARLRCSPMKGHSHVYWYRQLPEEGLKFMVYLQKENIIDESGMPKERFSAEFPKEGPSILRIQQVVRGDSAAYFCASSLRTSGTDNEQFFGPGTRLTVL.